This T cell receptor (beta chain) was identified during a study of T cell repertoires in cytomegalovirus infection (dated by TCRdb to about 2019). For the study in its entirety: Because public TCR beta signatures pointed to carriage of CMV infection together with the matching HLA type, the HLA type of each donor mattered for the analysis.

Instrument on record: Illumina HiSeq 1500. In-frame beta chains were kept once TCRdb had trimmed the public reads at Q25 with fastp and called clones with MiXCR. Every distinct CDR3 protein forms one entry, paired with its most common genes and DNA. For this sample there are about 330,000 distinct CDR3 sequences; approximately 9.5% appear just once. About 4.5% of the sample belongs to the ten largest clones. The germline ends are 12 bases apart after V is trimmed by 5 bases and J by 2 bases. Taken from cysteine to phenylalanine, the CDR3 has 14 residues. The entry retains the CDR3 DNA only, 42 bases that are in frame from base 1. The CDR1 and CDR2 encoded by the germline V gene are SGHTA and FQGTGA. The full study reports these points: The ex vivo response was dominated by HLA-C-restricted CMV-specific TCR beta clonotypes, which also provided the single most frequent clonotype in two of eight donors. Cumulative frequency of public TCR beta family members discriminated carriers of CMV infection plus the relevant HLA type in this cohort and an independent roughly 320-donor cohort.

This clonotype occurred many times. Its antigen is not yet known. It has no much larger one-base neighbor in the sample; base qualities were not kept. The sequenced sample consisted of PBMCs. This TCR derives from a human donor in good health (CMV status not recorded). Some clones in this sample may be carry-over from other donors' samples. The rearrangement joined TRBV7-3 to TRBJ1-1; matching of 6 bases hints at TRBD1 as the D gene. Here is the DNA: TGTGCCAGCAGCGAAGGGGGGGACAACACTGAAGCTTTCTTT. Its protein is CASSEGGDNTEAFF.